This TCR beta chain was observed in a study of T cells after yellow fever vaccination. Production of TCR cDNA was by 5'RACE template switching, which also added a universal primer site and UMIs. MiXCR, run by TCRdb on the 5' RACE reads, gives a single entry per CDR3 protein. The sample includes under 600,000 distinct CDR3 sequences, approximately 13% of them seen just once. A note on this clonotype: What it binds is unknown.

Points from the study as a whole: The study found a weaker secondary response that peaked faster, day 5 versus 15. Overlap between CD4 and CD8 compartments was detected for a small share of clonotypes. In FACS-sorted repertoires, abundant clonotypes from the bulk population could appear as contaminants.

The CDR3 is 14 residues long. V lost 0 bases, J lost 5 bases, and 11 bases lay in between. Germline V gene data show CDR1 as SGHRS and CDR2 as YFSETQ. V is TRBV5-1 and J is TRBJ2-5; D not certain. Sequencing was performed on PBMCs, taken on the day of the yellow fever booster vaccination. The origin of this receptor is a man aged 25 to 40 who received the YFV17D yellow fever vaccine. CDR3 nucleotides: TGCGCCAGCAGCTTGGATTGGGTAGGGGAGACCCAGTACTTC. Amino acids: CASSLDWVGETQYF.